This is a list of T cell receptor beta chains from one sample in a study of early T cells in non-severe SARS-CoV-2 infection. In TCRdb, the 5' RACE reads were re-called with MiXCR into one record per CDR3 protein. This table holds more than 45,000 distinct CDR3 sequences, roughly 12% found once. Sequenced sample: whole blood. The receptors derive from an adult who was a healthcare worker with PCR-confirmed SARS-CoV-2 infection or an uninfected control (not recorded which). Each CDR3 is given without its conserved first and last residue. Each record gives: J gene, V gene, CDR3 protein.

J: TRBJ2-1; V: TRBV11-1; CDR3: ASSLEQHNEQF
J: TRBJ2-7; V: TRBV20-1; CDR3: SARDRDLPYEQY
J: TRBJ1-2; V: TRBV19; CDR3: ASSIGSVKLYGYT
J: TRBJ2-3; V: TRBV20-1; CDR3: SARDLRLAGRTDTQY
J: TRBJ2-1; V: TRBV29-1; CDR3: SVVASGTALYNEQF
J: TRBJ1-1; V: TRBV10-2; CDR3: ASGPGNTEAF
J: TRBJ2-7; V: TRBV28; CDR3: ASSLIAPVYEQY
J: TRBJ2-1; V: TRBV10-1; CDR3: ATSNRDSSYNEQF
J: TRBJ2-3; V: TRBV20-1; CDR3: SARDGTKGADTQY
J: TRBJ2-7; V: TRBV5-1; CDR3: ASSNRDTYYEQY
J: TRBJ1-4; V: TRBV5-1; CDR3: ASSGGTYSEKLF
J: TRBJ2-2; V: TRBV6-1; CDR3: ASRVTGGETGELF
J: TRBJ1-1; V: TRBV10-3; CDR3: AAGTGETEAF
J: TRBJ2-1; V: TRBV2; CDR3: ASSEVWTSGGVIYNEQF
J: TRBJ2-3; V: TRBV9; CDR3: ASSVASLASTDTQY
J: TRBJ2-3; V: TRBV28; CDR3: ASKSAGTAQY
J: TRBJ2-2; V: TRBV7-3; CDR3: ASSTGQRTGELF
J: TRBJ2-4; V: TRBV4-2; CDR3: ASSQDPFQGAHGNIQY
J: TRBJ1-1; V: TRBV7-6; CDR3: ASSPFSLNTEAF
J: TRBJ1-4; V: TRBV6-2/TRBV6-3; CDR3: ASKKTANEKLF
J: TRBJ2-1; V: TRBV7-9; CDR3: ASSAPGTNSNEQF
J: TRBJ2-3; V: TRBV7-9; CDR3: ASSLGRGGTPNTDTQY
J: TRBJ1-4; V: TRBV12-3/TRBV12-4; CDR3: ASSFSLKGAEKLF
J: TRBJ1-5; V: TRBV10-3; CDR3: AISEGQGYAQPQH
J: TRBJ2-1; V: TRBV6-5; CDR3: ASSSSSLAGGFNEQF
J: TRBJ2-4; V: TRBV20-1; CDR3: SATDGQGNIQY
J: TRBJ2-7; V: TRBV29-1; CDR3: SVTGPLLYEQY
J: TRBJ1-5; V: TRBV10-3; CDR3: AISPGTGERNQPQH
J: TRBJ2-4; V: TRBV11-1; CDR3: ASSFRGTNIQY
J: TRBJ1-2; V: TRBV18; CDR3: ASSPRQDLSYGYT
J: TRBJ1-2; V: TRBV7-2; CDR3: ASSLTAPSGTGVVYGYT
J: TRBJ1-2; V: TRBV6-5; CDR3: ASSYSGVILDYGYT
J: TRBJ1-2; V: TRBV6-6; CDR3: ASSYLGSPT
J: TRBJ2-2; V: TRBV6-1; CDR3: ASRLSQNTGELF
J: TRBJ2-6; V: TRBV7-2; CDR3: ASSSPTSGANVLT
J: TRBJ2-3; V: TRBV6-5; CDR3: ASSRLAGGRSTDTQY
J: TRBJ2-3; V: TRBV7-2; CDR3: ASSLDSAGGDTQY
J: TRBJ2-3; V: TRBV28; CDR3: ASTGLAGTDTQY
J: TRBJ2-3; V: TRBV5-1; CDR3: ASSLETVTDTQY
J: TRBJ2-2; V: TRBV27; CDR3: ASINREAQPTGELF
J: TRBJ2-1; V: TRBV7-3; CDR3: ASSLGRGSYNEQF
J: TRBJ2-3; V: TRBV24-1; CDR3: ATSDTRDSTDTQY